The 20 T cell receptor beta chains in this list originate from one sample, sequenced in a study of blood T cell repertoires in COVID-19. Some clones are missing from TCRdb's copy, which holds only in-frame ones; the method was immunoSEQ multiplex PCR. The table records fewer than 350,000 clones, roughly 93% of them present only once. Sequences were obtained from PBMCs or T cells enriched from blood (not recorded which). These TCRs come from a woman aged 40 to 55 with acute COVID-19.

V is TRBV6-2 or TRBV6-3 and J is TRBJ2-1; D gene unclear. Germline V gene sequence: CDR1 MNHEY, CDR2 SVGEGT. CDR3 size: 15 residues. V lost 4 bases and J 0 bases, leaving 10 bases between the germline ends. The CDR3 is CASSSLVYSYNEQFF. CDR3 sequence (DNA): TGTGCCAGCAGTTCCCTCGTTTACTCCTACAATGAGCAGTTCTTC.

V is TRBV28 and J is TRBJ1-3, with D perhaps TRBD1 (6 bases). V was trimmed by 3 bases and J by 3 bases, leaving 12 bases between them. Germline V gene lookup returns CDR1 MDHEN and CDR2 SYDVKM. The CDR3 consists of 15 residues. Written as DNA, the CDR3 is TGTGCCAGCAGTTTCCGAGGCAGGGGTGGAAACACCATATATTTT. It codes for CASSFRGRGGNTIYF.

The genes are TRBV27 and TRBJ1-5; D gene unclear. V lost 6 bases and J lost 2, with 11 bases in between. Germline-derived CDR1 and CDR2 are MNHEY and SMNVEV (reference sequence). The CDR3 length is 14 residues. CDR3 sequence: CASRERAGNQPQHF. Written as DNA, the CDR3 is TGTGCCAGCAGGGAACGAGCGGGCAATCAGCCCCAGCATTTT.

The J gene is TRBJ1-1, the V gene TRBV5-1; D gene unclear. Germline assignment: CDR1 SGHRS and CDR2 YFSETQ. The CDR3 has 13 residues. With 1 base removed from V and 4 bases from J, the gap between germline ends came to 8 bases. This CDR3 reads CASSLIPITEAFF. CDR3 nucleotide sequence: TGCGCCAGCAGCTTGATTCCTATCACTGAAGCTTTCTTT.

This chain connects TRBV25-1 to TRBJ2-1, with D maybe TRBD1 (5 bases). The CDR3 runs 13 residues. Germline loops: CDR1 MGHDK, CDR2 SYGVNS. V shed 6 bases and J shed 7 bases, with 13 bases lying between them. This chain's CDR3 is CASRGLGANEQFF. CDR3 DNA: TGTGCCAGCAGGGGGCTTGGGGCGAATGAGCAGTTCTTC.

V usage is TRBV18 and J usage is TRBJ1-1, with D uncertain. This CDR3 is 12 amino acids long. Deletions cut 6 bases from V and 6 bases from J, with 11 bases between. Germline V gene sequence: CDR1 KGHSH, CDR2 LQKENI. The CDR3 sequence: CASSAGAPEAFF. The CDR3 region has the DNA TGTGCCAGCTCTGCGGGTGCTCCTGAAGCTTTCTTT.

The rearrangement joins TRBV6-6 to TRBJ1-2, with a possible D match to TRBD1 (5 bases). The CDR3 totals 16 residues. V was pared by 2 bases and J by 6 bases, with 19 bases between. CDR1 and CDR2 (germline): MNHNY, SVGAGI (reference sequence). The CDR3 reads CASSYLVVQGMDGYTF. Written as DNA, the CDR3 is TGTGCCAGCAGTTACCTCGTAGTCCAGGGTATGGATGGCTACACCTTC.

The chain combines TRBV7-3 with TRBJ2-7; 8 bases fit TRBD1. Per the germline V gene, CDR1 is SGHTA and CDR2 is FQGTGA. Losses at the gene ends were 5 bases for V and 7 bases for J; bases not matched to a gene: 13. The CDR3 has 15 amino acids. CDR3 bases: TGTGCCAGCAGCCAGGACAGGGCTGAGGTTAAGGAGCAGTACTTC. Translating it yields CASSQDRAEVKEQYF.

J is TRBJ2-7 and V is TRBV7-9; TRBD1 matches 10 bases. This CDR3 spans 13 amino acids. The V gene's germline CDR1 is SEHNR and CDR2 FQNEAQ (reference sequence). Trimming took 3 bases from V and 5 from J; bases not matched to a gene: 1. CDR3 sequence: CASSLGQGNEQYF. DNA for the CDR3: TGTGCCAGCAGCTTGGGACAGGGGAACGAGCAGTACTTC.

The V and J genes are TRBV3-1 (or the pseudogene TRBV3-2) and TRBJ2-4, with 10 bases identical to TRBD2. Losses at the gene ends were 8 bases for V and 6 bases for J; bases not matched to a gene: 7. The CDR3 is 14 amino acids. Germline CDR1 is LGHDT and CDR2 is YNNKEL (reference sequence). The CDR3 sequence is CASGVAGGLNIQYF. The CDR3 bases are TGTGCCAGCGGGGTAGCGGGGGGTTTAAACATTCAGTACTTC.

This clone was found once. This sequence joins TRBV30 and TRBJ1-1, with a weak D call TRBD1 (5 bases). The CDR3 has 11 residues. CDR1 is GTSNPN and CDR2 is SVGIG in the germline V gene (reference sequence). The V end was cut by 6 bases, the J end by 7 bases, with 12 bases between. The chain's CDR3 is CACHRGNEAFF. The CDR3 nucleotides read TGTGCCTGCCACCGGGGGAATGAAGCTTTCTTT.

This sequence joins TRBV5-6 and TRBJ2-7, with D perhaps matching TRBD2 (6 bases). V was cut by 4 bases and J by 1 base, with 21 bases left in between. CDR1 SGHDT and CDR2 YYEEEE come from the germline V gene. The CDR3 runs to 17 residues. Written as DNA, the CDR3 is TGTGCCAGCAGCGGCGCTTCTCCCGGACTACATTCCTACGAGCAGTACTTC. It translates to CASSGASPGLHSYEQYF.

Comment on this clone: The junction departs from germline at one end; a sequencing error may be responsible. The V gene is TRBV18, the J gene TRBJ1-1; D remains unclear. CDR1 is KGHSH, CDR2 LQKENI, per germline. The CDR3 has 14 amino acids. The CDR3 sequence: CASSPLRGGTEAFF. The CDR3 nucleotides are TGTGCCAGCTCCCCACTGCGGGGTGGCACTGAAGCTTTCTTT. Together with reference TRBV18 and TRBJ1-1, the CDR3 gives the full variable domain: NAGVMQNPRHLVRRRGQEARLRCSPMKGHSHVYWYRQLPEEGLKFMVYLQKENIIDESGMPKERFSAEFPKEGPSILRIQQVVRGDSAAYFCASSPLRGGTEAFFGQGTRLTVV.

Written as DNA, the CDR3 is TGTGCCAGCAGCTCCGGGAGGTACGGCACTGAAGCTTTCTTT. Translated, it gives CASSSGRYGTEAFF. J is TRBJ1-1 and V is TRBV6-5; D unclear. CDR1 MNHEY and CDR2 SVGAGI come from the germline V gene. The CDR3 is 14 amino acids. Trimming stripped 6 bases from V and 4 bases from J, with 15 bases between.

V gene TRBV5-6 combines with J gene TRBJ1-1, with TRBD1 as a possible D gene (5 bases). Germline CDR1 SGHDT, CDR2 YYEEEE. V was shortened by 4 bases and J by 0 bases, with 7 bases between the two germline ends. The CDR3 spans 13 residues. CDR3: CASSPGLNTEAFF. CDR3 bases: TGTGCCAGCAGCCCAGGGTTGAACACTGAAGCTTTCTTT.

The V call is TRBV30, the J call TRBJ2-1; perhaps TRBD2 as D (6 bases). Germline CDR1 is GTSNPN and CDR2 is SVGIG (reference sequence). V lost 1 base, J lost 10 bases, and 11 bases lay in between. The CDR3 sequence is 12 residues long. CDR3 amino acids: CAWSEWGVEQFF. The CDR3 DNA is TGTGCCTGGAGTGAATGGGGGGTCGAGCAGTTCTTC.

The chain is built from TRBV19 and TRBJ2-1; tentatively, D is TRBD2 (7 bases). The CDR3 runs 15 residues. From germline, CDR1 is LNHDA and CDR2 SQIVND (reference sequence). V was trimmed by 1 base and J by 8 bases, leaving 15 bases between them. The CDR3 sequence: CASSIVAGAGDEQFF. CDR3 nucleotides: TGTGCCAGTAGTATAGTCGCGGGGGCGGGCGATGAGCAGTTCTTC.

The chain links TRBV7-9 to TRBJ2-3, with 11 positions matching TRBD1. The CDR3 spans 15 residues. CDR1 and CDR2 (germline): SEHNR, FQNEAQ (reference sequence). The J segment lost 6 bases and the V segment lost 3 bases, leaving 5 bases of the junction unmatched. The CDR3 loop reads CASSLGQGVGDTQYF. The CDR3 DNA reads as TGTGCCAGCAGCTTGGGACAGGGGGTAGGTGATACGCAGTATTTT.

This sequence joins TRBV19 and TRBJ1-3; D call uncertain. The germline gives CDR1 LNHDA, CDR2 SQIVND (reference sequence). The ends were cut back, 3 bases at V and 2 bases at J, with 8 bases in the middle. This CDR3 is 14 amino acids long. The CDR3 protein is CASSISETGNTIYF. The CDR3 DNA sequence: TGTGCCAGTAGTATCTCGGAGACTGGAAACACCATATATTTT.

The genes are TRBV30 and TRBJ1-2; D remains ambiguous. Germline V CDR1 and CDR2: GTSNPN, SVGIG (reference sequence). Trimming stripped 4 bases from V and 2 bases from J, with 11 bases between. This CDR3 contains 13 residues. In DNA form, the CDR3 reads TGTGCCTGGATGAGGAGTCGCAACTATGGCTACACCTTC. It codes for CAWMRSRNYGYTF.